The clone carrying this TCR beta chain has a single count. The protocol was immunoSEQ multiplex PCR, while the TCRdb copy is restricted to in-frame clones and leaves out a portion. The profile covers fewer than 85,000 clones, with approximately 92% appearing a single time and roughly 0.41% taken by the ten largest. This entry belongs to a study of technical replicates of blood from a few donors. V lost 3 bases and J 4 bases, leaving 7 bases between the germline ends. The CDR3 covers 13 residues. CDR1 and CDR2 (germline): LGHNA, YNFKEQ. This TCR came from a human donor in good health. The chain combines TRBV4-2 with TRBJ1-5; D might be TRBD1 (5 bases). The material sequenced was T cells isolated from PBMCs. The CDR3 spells CASSQTENQPQHF. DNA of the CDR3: TGTGCCAGCAGCCAGACAGAAAATCAGCCCCAGCATTTT.